The 32 T cell receptor beta chains below come from one sample, sequenced in a study of T cell repertoires in aging, cancer and after chemotherapy. Amplification of TCR beta used genomic DNA extracted from peripheral blood. TRB rearrangements spanning V, D and J were amplified using mixed TRB-A/B primers. TCRdb processed the multiplex PCR reads anew with MiXCR; each CDR3 protein has one entry. The sample yields 11,000 or so distinct CDR3 sequences, about 24% seen once. Sequencing was carried out using blood. These receptors originate from a human donor in good health.

The table lists this clonotype with a few counts. V is TRBV24-1 and J is TRBJ2-3, with no clear D. The CDR3 spans 13 residues. Trimming stripped 0 bases from V and 4 bases from J, with 4 bases between. From germline, CDR1 is KGHDR and CDR2 SFDVKD. Here the CDR3 reads CATSDLRADTQYF. The CDR3 DNA reads TGTGCCACCAGTGATTTGCGGGCAGATACGCAGTATTTT.

This clonotype was observed a few times. This chain connects TRBV6-1 to TRBJ2-7; TRBD1 aligns across 7 bases. The CDR3 covers 15 residues. Unmatched junction bases numbered 9, after V lost 7 bases and J lost 0 bases. The V gene's germline CDR1 is MNHNS and CDR2 SASEGT. This chain's CDR3 is CASIPRQGRSYEQYF. CDR3 DNA: TGTGCCAGCATCCCTAGACAGGGACGCTCCTACGAGCAGTACTTC.

This clonotype is termed medium-sized. The rearrangement links TRBV27 to TRBJ2-7; D gene uncertain. This CDR3 spans 11 amino acids. Trimming stripped 3 bases from V and 5 bases from J, with 5 bases between. The germline CDR1 and CDR2 sequences are MNHEY and SMNVEV (reference sequence). The CDR3 sequence: CASSFSNEQYF. The CDR3 nucleotides are TGTGCCAGCAGTTTTAGCAACGAGCAGTACTTC.

This clonotype showed up just a few times. One end of the junction is discordant with germline, which a read error may explain. The chain is built from TRBV20-1 and TRBJ1-2, with 12 bases lining up with TRBD1. The CDR3 runs 12 residues. Germline V gives CDR1 DFQATT, CDR2 SNEGSKA (reference sequence). The CDR3 protein is CSADYRDRGPPF. CDR3 DNA: TGCAGTGCTGACTACCGGGACAGGGGGCCCCCCTTC.

This clonotype is termed medium-sized (0.01 to 0.1%). The gene calls are TRBV7-2 and TRBJ1-2; 10 nucleotides line up with TRBD1. The CDR3 extends over 15 amino acids. Germline loops: CDR1 SGHTA, CDR2 FQGNSA. Germline trimming cut 5 bases from V and 4 bases from J; bases unmatched to any gene: 7. The CDR3 region is CASSRDRGLGYGYTF. The CDR3 coding sequence is TGTGCCAGCAGCAGAGACAGGGGGCTCGGCTATGGCTACACCTTC.

In this sample, this clonotype is medium-sized. The gene calls are TRBV30 and TRBJ1-4; D not certain. This CDR3 has 14 residues. CDR1 is GTSNPN, CDR2 SVGIG, per germline (reference sequence). The germline V and J ends were trimmed by 4 bases and 8 bases, with 17 bases remaining between them. The CDR3 DNA reads TGTGCCTGGAATGGTGGTAGGGCGGGGGAAAAACTGTTTTTT. This codes for CAWNGGRAGEKLFF.

The chain couples TRBV11-2 to TRBJ2-1; D is ambiguous. This CDR3 comprises 14 residues. The germline V gene has CDR1 SGHAT and CDR2 FQNNGV. The germline V and J ends were trimmed by 10 bases and 6 bases, with 19 bases remaining between them. The CDR3 sequence: CATVDTLPTNEQFF. As DNA, the CDR3 is TGTGCCACCGTAGACACCCTACCGACCAATGAGCAGTTCTTC. Full variable domain (remainder filled in from reference TRBV11-2 and TRBJ2-1): EAGVAQSPRYKIIEKRQSVAFWCNPISGHATLYWYQQILGQGPKLLIQFQNNGVVDDSQLPKDRFSAERLKGVDSTLKIQPAKLEDSAVYLCATVDTLPTNEQFFGPGTRLTVL.

This chain uses TRBV30 with TRBJ2-1; D remains unclear. The CDR3 length is 12 residues. Deletions cut 0 bases from V and 10 bases from J, with 10 bases between. Per the germline V gene, CDR1 is GTSNPN and CDR2 is SVGIG (reference sequence). CDR3 DNA sequence: TGTGCCTGGAGTGTACCTCATGGCGAGCAGTTCTTC. Protein: CAWSVPHGEQFF. The variable domain in full, with the rest retrieved from reference TRBV30 and TRBJ2-1, is SQTIHQWPATLVQPVGSPLSLECTVEGTSNPNLYWYRQAAGRGLQLLFYSVGIGQISSEVPQNLSASRPQDRQFILSSKKLLLSDSGFYLCAWSVPHGEQFFGPGTRLTVL.

V and J are TRBV20-1 and TRBJ1-6; 8 positions agree with TRBD1. With V trimmed by 2 bases and J by 9 bases, 3 bases remained unmatched. The CDR3 length is 13 residues. Per germline, CDR1 DFQATT and CDR2 SNEGSKA (reference sequence). The CDR3 region has the DNA TGCAGTGCTAGACAGGGGGCCGGTTCACCCCTCCACTTT. Protein product: CSARQGAGSPLHF.

By share of the sample, this clonotype is medium-sized. This chain's CDR3 is CASSYSGPSGTGRGYTF. CDR3 bases: TGTGCCAGCAGTTACTCAGGTCCCTCCGGGACAGGGAGAGGCTACACCTTC. The V call is TRBV6-6, the J call TRBJ1-2; 9 nucleotides match TRBD1. V shed 0 bases and J 8 bases; nucleotides not matched to a gene: 13. This CDR3 is 17 amino acids long. Germline values: CDR1 MNHNY, CDR2 SVGAGI (reference sequence).

The rearrangement links TRBV24-1 to TRBJ2-3; D is perhaps TRBD2 (6 bases). The length of the CDR3 is 15 residues. Germline V lookup: CDR1 KGHDR, CDR2 SFDVKD. Trimming removed 3 bases from V and 4 bases from J, with 13 bases in between. The CDR3 is CATSDTRRGPDTQYF. CDR3 sequence (DNA): TGTGCCACCAGTGATACTAGGAGGGGCCCAGATACGCAGTATTTT.

The rearrangement uses TRBV20-1 and TRBJ1-5; D unresolved. The CDR3 extends over 14 amino acids. CDR1 is DFQATT, CDR2 SNEGSKA, per germline (reference sequence). Trimming removed 2 bases at V and 2 bases at J, with 10 bases between. CDR3 bases: TGCAGTGCTAGACTACCGGGAGGCAATCAGCCCCAGCATTTT. Amino acid sequence: CSARLPGGNQPQHF.

Points on this clonotype: One junction end does not reproduce the germline sequence, and a read error may be involved. The rearrangement links TRBV5-1 to TRBJ2-1; 7 bases map to TRBD2. The CDR3 length is 16 residues. From germline, CDR1 is SGHRS and CDR2 YFSETQ. CDR3 in amino acids: CASSYGASGSYNEQFF. The CDR3 bases are TGTGCCAGCAGCTACGGGGCTAGCGGCTCCTACAATGAGCAGTTCTTC.

This clonotype is categorized as medium-sized. This rearrangement joins TRBV20-1 to TRBJ1-2, with 10 nucleotides matching TRBD1. The CDR3 loop spans 13 amino acids. Germline V gene sequence: CDR1 DFQATT, CDR2 SNEGSKA (reference sequence). V lost 6 bases, J lost 7 bases, and 8 bases stayed unmatched. The CDR3 loop reads CSAEGQGVIGYTF. The CDR3 DNA reads as TGCAGTGCGGAAGGACAGGGGGTAATTGGCTACACCTTC.

The V call is TRBV7-9, the J call TRBJ2-1; 10 nucleotides line up with TRBD1. V gave up 4 bases and J gave up 9 bases; unmatched junction bases: 15. Germline V lookup: CDR1 SEHNR, CDR2 FQNEAQ (reference sequence). This CDR3 has 17 amino acids. CDR3: CASSYLGQGILGVEQFF. CDR3 DNA sequence: TGTGCCAGCAGCTACTTGGGACAGGGGATTCTCGGGGTTGAGCAGTTCTTC.

This chain connects TRBV27 to TRBJ2-5, with D possibly being TRBD1 or TRBD2 (6 bases each). The CDR3 extends over 16 amino acids. The V gene lost 3 bases and the J gene lost 1 base, with 15 bases spanning the gap. Germline-derived CDR1 and CDR2 are MNHEY and SMNVEV (reference sequence). The CDR3 here is CASSFGPGAGQETQYF. The CDR3 DNA is TGTGCCAGCAGTTTTGGTCCGGGGGCAGGCCAAGAGACCCAGTACTTC.

By sample fraction, this clonotype is medium-sized. The chain recombines TRBV7-2 with TRBJ2-1; D might be TRBD2 (6 bases). The CDR3 sequence is 14 residues long. V was clipped by 7 bases and J by 8 bases, with 18 bases between them. Germline CDR1 SGHTA, CDR2 FQGNSA. CDR3 in DNA: TGTGCCAGCATCAAACTAGCTGGGTTCGATGAGCAGTTCTTC. Protein product: CASIKLAGFDEQFF.

This clonotype counts as medium-sized. At one end the junction does not follow the germline gene, possibly because of a read error. The chain is built from TRBV6-5 and TRBJ1-1; D is perhaps TRBD1 (5 bases). There are 17 residues in the CDR3. The germline gives CDR1 MNHEY, CDR2 SVGAGI. The CDR3 sequence: CASSFTAPGPVSTEAFF. CDR3 coding DNA: TGTGCCAGCAGTTTCACAGCACCGGGACCTGTCTCGACTGAGGCTTTCTTT.

The V call is TRBV5-1, the J call TRBJ2-5; D may be TRBD2 (5 bases). The V gene's germline CDR1 is SGHRS and CDR2 YFSETQ. This CDR3 is built from 14 residues. The ends were cut back, 2 bases at V and 1 base at J, with 9 bases in the middle. The CDR3 bases are TGCGCCAGCAGCTTCGGGATGGCCCAAGAGACCCAGTACTTC. It is translated as CASSFGMAQETQYF.

Only one count was recorded for this clonotype. The chain employs TRBV25-1 and TRBJ2-3; 11 bases line up with TRBD2. The CDR3 has 18 residues. CDR1 and CDR2 (germline): MGHDK, SYGVNS. The J segment lost 4 bases and the V segment lost 3 bases, leaving 12 bases of the junction unmatched. The CDR3 DNA sequence: TGTGCCAGCAGTGACACCCCCCTTAGCGGGGGGGGGTCAGATACGCAGTATTTT. It encodes CASSDTPLSGGGSDTQYF.

This chain's CDR3 is CASTPGRVEAFF. Here the CDR3 DNA reads TGTGCCAGCACCCCGGGACGGGTAGAAGCTTTCTTT. This chain links TRBV6-6 with TRBJ1-1; the D gene is possibly TRBD1 (5 bases). The CDR3 is 12 residues long. The V end lost 7 bases, the J end lost 8 bases, and 14 bases lay between the germline ends. CDR1 MNHNY and CDR2 SVGAGI come from the germline V gene (reference sequence).

The CDR3 is CASSQEGRGRGTQYF. CDR3 sequence (DNA): TGTGCCAGCAGCCAAGAAGGGCGGGGGCGGGGTACGCAGTATTTT. The rearrangement links TRBV4-2 to TRBJ2-3, with D perhaps matching TRBD2 (7 bases). Trimming removed 0 bases at V and 8 bases at J, with 15 bases between. The CDR3 sequence is 15 residues long. Germline CDR1 and CDR2: LGHNA and YNFKEQ.

This clonotype was detected only a few times. The chain carries TRBV12-3 or TRBV12-4 and TRBJ2-1; 14 bases are a match to TRBD2. The CDR3 sequence is 17 residues long. Unmatched junction bases numbered 5, after V lost 5 bases and J lost 2 bases. The DNA for the CDR3 is TGTGCCAGCAGTCGACTAGCGGGGGGGCTTACCTACAATGAGCAGTTCTTC. Translated, it gives CASSRLAGGLTYNEQFF.

The chain combines TRBV30 with TRBJ2-1; the match to TRBD2 covers 9 bases. Trimming cost V 0 bases and J 7 bases; bases outside gene matches: 4. The V gene's germline CDR1 is GTSNPN and CDR2 SVGIG (reference sequence). The CDR3 has 14 amino acids. CDR3 DNA sequence: TGTGCCTGGAGTGTAGCGGGGGGCACTAATGAGCAGTTCTTC. Amino acid sequence: CAWSVAGGTNEQFF.

J is TRBJ2-5 and V is TRBV6-1, with TRBD2 identical over 7 bases. Germline assignment: CDR1 MNHNS and CDR2 SASEGT. The CDR3 sequence is 17 residues long. J gave up 2 bases and V 2 bases, and 11 bases lay outside the gene matches. This CDR3 reads CASSERMGGTAQETQYF. The CDR3 region has the DNA TGTGCCAGCAGTGAAAGGATGGGGGGGACGGCACAAGAGACCCAGTACTTC.

In regard to this clonotype: This sequence may be a read error, since a much larger clone differs from it by one base. The V call is TRBV19, the J call TRBJ1-1; TRBD1 is a possible D gene (6 bases). V dropped 3 bases and J dropped 1 base, with 18 bases sitting between them. Germline V CDR1 and CDR2: LNHDA, SQIVND (reference sequence). CDR3 size: 17 residues. The CDR3 region has the DNA TGTGCCAGTAGTATCGGAGGGTTAAGGGGGGAGAACACTGAAGCTTTCTTT. Protein: CASSIGGLRGENTEAFF.

In this sample, this clonotype turned up a few times. The junction differs from germline at one of its ends, possibly a read error. V gene TRBV18 combines with J gene TRBJ1-3, with D unclear. Germline V lookup: CDR1 KGHSH, CDR2 LQKENI. The CDR3 consists of 12 residues. The CDR3 bases are TGTGCCAGCTCACCACCTGGGAACACCATATATTTT. As protein: CASSPPGNTIYF.

This clonotype has more than one count but fewer than ten. The chain recombines TRBV5-4 with TRBJ1-1, with D possibly being TRBD1 (5 bases). The germline V gene has CDR1 SGHNT and CDR2 YYREEE (reference sequence). Trimming left V 4 bases short and J 7 bases short, with 11 bases between. This CDR3 is built from 12 residues. This chain's CDR3 is CASSPGAREAFF. The CDR3 DNA follows: TGTGCCAGCAGCCCTGGGGCACGTGAAGCTTTCTTT.

V gene TRBV18 combines with J gene TRBJ2-5; no reliable D call. V was pared by 0 bases and J by 6 bases, with 14 bases between. CDR1 is KGHSH, CDR2 LQKENI, per germline. The CDR3 has 15 amino acids. The CDR3 loop is CASSPPSQVLKTQYF. The CDR3 coding sequence is TGTGCCAGCTCACCACCGAGCCAGGTCCTAAAGACCCAGTACTTC.

The chain joins TRBV20-1 to TRBJ2-4; 12 nucleotides agree with TRBD2. Trimming cost V 3 bases and J 9 bases; bases outside gene matches: 9. CDR3 length: 15 amino acids. The germline CDR1 and CDR2 sequences are DFQATT and SNEGSKA (reference sequence). The CDR3 sequence: CSASTSSGGAGIQYF. CDR3 coding DNA: TGCAGTGCTAGTACCTCTAGCGGGGGGGCGGGCATTCAGTACTTC.

This chain links TRBV4-3 with TRBJ1-1; D call uncertain. CDR3 length: 13 amino acids. Germline assignment: CDR1 LGHNA and CDR2 YSLEER. V was trimmed by 3 bases and J by 1 base, leaving 6 bases between them. CDR3 nucleotides: TGCGCCAGCAGCCACACACAGAACACTGAAGCTTTCTTT. Encoded protein: CASSHTQNTEAFF.

The chain recombines TRBV20-1 with TRBJ1-5; 10 bases line up with TRBD1. The V and J ends lost 3 bases and 5 bases, in that order; junction bases with no gene match: 4. The V gene's germline CDR1 is DFQATT and CDR2 SNEGSKA (reference sequence). CDR3 length: 14 residues. The CDR3 region has the DNA TGCAGTGCTAGGAGGGGGACAGGGGATCAGCCCCAGCATTTT. This gives the protein CSARRGTGDQPQHF.